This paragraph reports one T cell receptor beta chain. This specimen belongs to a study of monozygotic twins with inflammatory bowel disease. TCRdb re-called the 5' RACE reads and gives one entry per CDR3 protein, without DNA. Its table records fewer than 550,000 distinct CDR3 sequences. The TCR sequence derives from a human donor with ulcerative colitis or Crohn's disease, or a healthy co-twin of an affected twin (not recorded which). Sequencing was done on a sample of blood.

The CDR3 spells CASSERDNAREKLFF. The rearrangement uses TRBV6-1 and TRBJ1-4; TCRdb selects TRBD1, and the lack of DNA leaves this call unchecked. Germline V lookup: CDR1 MNHNS, CDR2 SASEGT. The CDR3 is 15 residues long.